This record covers a single TCR beta chain. The CDR3 sequence is 14 residues long. Germline V gene lookup returns CDR1 SGDLS and CDR2 YYNGEE. Unmatched junction bases numbered 2, after V lost 0 bases and J lost 2 bases. This record belongs to a study of OX40 agonist ivuxolimab in advanced cancers. TCRdb's table, derived via immunoSEQ multiplex PCR, lists solely in-frame clones and lacks some. Altogether fewer than 20,000 clones are present, more than 75% being singletons, with the ten largest covering roughly 14%. The TCR was taken from an adult with an advanced solid tumor such as melanoma, head and neck, liver or kidney cancer. The material was CD4+ or CD8+ T cells sorted from blood, obtained in a trial of the OX40 agonist ivuxolimab. V gene TRBV9 combines with J gene TRBJ2-7; TRBD1 matches at 7 bases. Here the CDR3 DNA reads TGTGCCAGCAGCGTAGGAGGGACAGCCTACGAGCAGTACTTC. Its protein product is CASSVGGTAYEQYF.